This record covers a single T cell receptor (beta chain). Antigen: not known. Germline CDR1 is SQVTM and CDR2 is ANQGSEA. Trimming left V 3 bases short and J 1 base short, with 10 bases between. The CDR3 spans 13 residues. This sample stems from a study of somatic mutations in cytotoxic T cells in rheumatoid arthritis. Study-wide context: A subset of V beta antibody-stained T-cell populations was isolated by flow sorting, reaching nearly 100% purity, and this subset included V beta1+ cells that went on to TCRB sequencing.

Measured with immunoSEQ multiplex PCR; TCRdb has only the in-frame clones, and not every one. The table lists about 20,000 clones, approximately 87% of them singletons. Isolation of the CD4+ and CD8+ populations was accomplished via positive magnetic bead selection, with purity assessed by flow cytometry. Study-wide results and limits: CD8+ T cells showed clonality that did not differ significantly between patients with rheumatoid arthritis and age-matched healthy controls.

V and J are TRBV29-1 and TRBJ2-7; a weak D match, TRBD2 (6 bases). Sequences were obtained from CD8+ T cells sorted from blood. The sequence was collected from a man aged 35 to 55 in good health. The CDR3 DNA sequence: TGCAGCGTTGAGGAGGGGAGGTCCTACGAGCAGTACTTC. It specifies CSVEEGRSYEQYF.